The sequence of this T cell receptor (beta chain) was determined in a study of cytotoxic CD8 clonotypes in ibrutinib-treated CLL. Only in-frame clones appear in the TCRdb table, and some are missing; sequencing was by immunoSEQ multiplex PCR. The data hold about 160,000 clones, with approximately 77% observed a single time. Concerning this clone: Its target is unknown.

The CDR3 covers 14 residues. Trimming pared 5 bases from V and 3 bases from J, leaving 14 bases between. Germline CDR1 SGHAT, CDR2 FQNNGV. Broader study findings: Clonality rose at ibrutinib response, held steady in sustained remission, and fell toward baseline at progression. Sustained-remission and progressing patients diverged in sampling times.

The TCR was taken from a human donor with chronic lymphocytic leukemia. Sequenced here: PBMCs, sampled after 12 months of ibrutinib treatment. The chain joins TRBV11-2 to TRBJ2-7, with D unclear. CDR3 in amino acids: CASSPSLGNYEQYF. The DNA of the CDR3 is TGTGCCAGCAGCCCGTCGCTGGGGAACTACGAGCAGTACTTC.